A single sample gave rise to the 8 T cell receptor beta chains below, sequenced in a study of beta chain features in type 1 diabetes (dated by TCRdb to between 2018 and 2020). Library preparation was by the immunoSEQ multiplex PCR assay. All of the isolated RNA was reverse transcribed with the High Capacity cDNA Reverse Transcription Kit, so expressed TCRB transcripts were sequenced. TCRdb holds this immuneACCESS table with in-frame rearrangements only. Some clones are missing; in checked studies, unresolved V genes explain under half, and the rest has no known cause. The sample data list 250,000 or so clones, and 55% to 70% of these were observed just once. The ten biggest clones cover around 0.05% of the sample. The material sequenced was naive CD4+ T cells from blood. Taken with the paper, the label for cell subset or site translates to: true naive CD4+ T cells. The receptor source for this set is a man younger than 45 in good health.

Only a few counts were recorded for this clone. The gene calls are TRBV5-6 and TRBJ2-1, with TRBD1 matching over 9 bases. Germline loops: CDR1 SGHDT, CDR2 YYEEEE. CDR3 size: 15 residues. V lost 0 bases, J lost 6 bases, and 4 bases stayed unmatched. CDR3 bases: TGTGCCAGCAGCTTGGACAGGGGGCGAGTCAATGAGCAGTTCTTC. Amino acid sequence: CASSLDRGRVNEQFF.

The chain recombines TRBV2 with TRBJ2-4; D is uncertain. Trimming left V 8 bases short and J 15 bases short, with 17 bases between. The CDR3 sequence is 11 residues long. Per germline, CDR1 SNHLY and CDR2 FYNNEI. The CDR3, as DNA: TGTGCCAGCTCCCTGAGTAGCTTCCCGTACTTC. As protein: CASSLSSFPYF. Looking up the rest from reference TRBV2 and TRBJ2-4 gives the full variable domain: EPEVTQTPSHQVTQMGQEVILRCVPISNHLYFYWYRQILGQKVEFLVSFYNNEISEKSEIFDDQFSVERPDGSNFTLKIRSTKLEDSAMYFCASSLSSFPYFGAGTRLSVL.

The chain recombines TRBV7-9 with TRBJ2-1; 7 positions match TRBD2. The junction had 19 bases not matched to a gene; V was cut back by 7 bases and J by 1 base. Germline CDR1 is SEHNR and CDR2 is FQNEAQ (reference sequence). The CDR3 extends over 19 amino acids. CDR3 amino acids: CASTSWVLAAQISYNEQFF. DNA for the CDR3: TGTGCCAGCACCTCTTGGGTGCTAGCGGCCCAGATTTCCTACAATGAGCAGTTCTTC.

The J gene is TRBJ2-1, the V gene TRBV7-9; tentative D call: TRBD1 (6 bases). CDR1 and CDR2 from the germline V gene are SEHNR and FQNEAQ (reference sequence). V lost 8 bases, J lost 10 bases, and 24 bases lay in between. CDR3 length equals 15 residues. CDR3 sequence reads: CASSPVQGIVPEQFF. CDR3 bases: TGTGCCAGCTCCCCTGTTCAGGGGATCGTCCCAGAGCAGTTCTTC.

The V and J genes are TRBV7-2 and TRBJ2-1; 12 bases align to TRBD2. The trim removed 2 bases at V and 8 bases at J, leaving 4 bases unmatched. Germline-derived CDR1 and CDR2 are SGHTA and FQGNSA. CDR3 size: 15 residues. The CDR3 loop is CASSLSGLAGYEQFF. In nucleotides, the CDR3 is TGTGCCAGCAGCTTATCGGGACTAGCGGGCTATGAGCAGTTCTTC.

V and J are TRBV2 and TRBJ1-6; unclear D gene. V gave up 6 bases and J gave up 2 bases, with 14 bases separating them. Germline-derived CDR1 and CDR2 are SNHLY and FYNNEI. The CDR3 sequence is 16 residues long. CDR3 coding DNA: TGTGCCAGCAGGGCCTCCGCTACGGCCTATAATTCACCCCTCCACTTT. It is translated as CASRASATAYNSPLHF.

The V call is TRBV30, the J call TRBJ1-1; D uncertain. V was cut by 3 bases and J by 0 bases, with 5 bases left in between. The germline V gene encodes CDR1 GTSNPN and CDR2 SVGIG (reference sequence). The CDR3 runs 12 residues. This chain's CDR3 is CAWRHVNTEAFF. The CDR3 nucleotides are TGTGCCTGGAGACACGTGAACACTGAAGCTTTCTTT.

The CDR3 bases are TGTGCCAGCCTTGGGACATTTGAGGCTCGCAATGAGCAGTTCTTC. Translation: CASLGTFEARNEQFF. This chain joins TRBV19 and TRBJ2-1, with D tentatively TRBD1 (6 bases). V gave up 9 bases and J gave up 6 bases, with 21 bases separating them. CDR3 size: 15 residues. CDR1 LNHDA and CDR2 SQIVND come from the germline V gene (reference sequence).